This T cell receptor (beta chain) was documented in a study of cytomegalovirus exposure and HLA in healthy donors. Across the whole study: An early release of data contained approximately 80 million unique TCRs, which came from HLA-typed donors. Points from the study as a whole: A later analysis associated 16,000 or so TCR beta sequences with HLA alleles at a 0.05 false discovery rate. Later analysis reportedly placed an Asian-associated ancestry cluster below the approximately 700-donor mean in N-insertions. DRB1 had the most TCR associations and HLA-C the fewest, a later analysis found, with rates varying by HLA locus.

The primer mix had 60 Vbeta and 13 Jbeta primers. Clones were sequenced by immunoSEQ multiplex PCR, and TCRdb holds only the in-frame ones, with some missing. The data contain about 120,000 clones, under 85% of them singletons. V trimming: 4 bases; J trimming: 4 bases; junction bases outside the gene matches: 13. The germline gives CDR1 SGDLS, CDR2 YYNGEE. The CDR3 has 18 amino acids. Concerning this clone itself: Its antigen is unknown.

The chain has TRBV9 and TRBJ2-1; TRBD2 matches at 11 bases. Sequenced material: PBMCs. The TCR sequence derives from a man younger than 30 in good health and CMV-seropositive. The CDR3 here is CASSLRPPTSGVYNEQFF. The CDR3 DNA sequence: TGTGCCAGCAGCCTTAGGCCGCCGACTAGCGGGGTGTACAATGAGCAGTTCTTC.